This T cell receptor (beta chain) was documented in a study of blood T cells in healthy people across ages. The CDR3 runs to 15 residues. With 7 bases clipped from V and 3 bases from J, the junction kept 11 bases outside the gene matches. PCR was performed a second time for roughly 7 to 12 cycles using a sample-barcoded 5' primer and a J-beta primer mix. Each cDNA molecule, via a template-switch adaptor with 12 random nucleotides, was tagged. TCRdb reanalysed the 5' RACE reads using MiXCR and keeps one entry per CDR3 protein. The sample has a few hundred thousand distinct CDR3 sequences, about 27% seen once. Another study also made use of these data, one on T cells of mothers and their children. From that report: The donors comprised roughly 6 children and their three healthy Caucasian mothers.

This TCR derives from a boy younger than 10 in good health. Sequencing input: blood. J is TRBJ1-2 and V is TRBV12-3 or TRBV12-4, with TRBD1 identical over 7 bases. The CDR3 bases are TGTGCCAGCACTTCGAGATCCAGGGGGGACTATGGCTACACCTTC. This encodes CASTSRSRGDYGYTF.